The sequence of this T cell receptor (beta chain) was determined in a study of blood T cell repertoires in COVID-19. Turning to the study itself: There were acute and convalescent COVID-19 samples, and they came from the United States, Italy and Spain. T cells, B-cell-depleted T cells, or PBMCs provided the cDNA or gDNA that served as material.

Per germline, CDR1 LNHNV and CDR2 YYDKDF (reference sequence). V lost 5 bases to trimming and J lost 8 bases, with 23 bases between them. The CDR3 has 16 amino acids. Source study methods: How many nucleated cells were present was estimated from reference gene primer amplification. Sequenced by immunoSEQ multiplex PCR; TCRdb stores in-frame clones only, minus some. V, J and clone size are taken as reported in that table, and D and trimming were inferred from the DNA itself. In the table there are roughly 17,000 clones, roughly 86% of which are singletons. The receptor was derived from a human donor in a cohort sampled during active COVID-19. Sequenced input: peripheral blood. The rearrangement links TRBV15 to TRBJ2-3; TRBD2 is a possible D gene (7 bases). CDR3 DNA: TGTGCCACCAGCGGGGGGGCGACAACTCAGTATGGTACGCAGTATTTT. It is translated as CATSGGATTQYGTQYF.